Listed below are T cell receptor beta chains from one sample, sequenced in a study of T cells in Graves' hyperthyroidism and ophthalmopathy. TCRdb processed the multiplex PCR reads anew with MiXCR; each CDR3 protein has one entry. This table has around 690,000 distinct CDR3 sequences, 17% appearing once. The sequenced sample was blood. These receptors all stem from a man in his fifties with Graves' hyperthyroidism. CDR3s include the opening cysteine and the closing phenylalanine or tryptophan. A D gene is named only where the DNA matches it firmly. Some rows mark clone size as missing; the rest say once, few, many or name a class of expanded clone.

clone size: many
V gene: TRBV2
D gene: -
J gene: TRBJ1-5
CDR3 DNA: TGTGCCAGCACAGCCTCTTCCGCTGAAGACGGTTACAATCAGCCCCAGCATTTT
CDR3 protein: CASTASSAEDGYNQPQHF

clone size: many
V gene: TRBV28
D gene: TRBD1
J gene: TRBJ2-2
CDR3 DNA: TGTGCGGTGAACGGACAGGGGAACACCGGGGAGCTGTTTTTT
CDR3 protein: CAVNGQGNTGELFF

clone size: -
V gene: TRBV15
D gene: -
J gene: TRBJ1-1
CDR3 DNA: TGTGCCACCAGCAGAGATCAGGAAGCGAACACTGAAGCTTTCTTT
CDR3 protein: CATSRDQEANTEAFF

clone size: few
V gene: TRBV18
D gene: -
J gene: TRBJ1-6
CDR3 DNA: TGTGCCAGCTCACCAGGGCAGGGGACCAATTCACCCCTCCACTTT
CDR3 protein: CASSPGQGTNSPLHF

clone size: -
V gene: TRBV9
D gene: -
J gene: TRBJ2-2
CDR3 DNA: TGTGCCAGCAGCGTGCCGGACACCGGGGAGCTGTTTTTT
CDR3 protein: CASSVPDTGELFF

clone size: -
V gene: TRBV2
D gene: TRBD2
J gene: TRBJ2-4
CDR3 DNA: TGTGCCAGCATAGCGGGATTAGCCAAAAACATTCAGTACTTC
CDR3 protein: CASIAGLAKNIQYF

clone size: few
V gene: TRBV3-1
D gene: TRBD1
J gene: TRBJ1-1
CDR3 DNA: TGTGCCAGCAGCCAAGATCGGCTAGAGACAGGGCTCACTGAAGCTTTCTTT
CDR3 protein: CASSQDRLETGLTEAFF

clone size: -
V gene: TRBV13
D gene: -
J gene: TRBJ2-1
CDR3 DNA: TGTGCCAGCAGCCACCCCGGGGCCAGAGGGAGCAATGAGCAGTTCTTC
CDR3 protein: CASSHPGARGSNEQFF

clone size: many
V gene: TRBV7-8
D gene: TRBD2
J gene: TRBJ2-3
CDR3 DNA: TGTGCCAGCAGCTCCCGTGTAGCGGGTGCTAGCACAGATACGCAGTATTTT
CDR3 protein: CASSSRVAGASTDTQYF

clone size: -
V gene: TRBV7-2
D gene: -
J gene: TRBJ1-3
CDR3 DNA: TGTGCCAGCAGCCCCGACGGAGCTAACACCATATATTTT
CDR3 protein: CASSPDGANTIYF

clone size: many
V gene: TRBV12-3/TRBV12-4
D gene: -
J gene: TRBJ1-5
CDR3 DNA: TGTGCCAGCAGTTTGACCGATGGCCTTGATCAGCCCCAGCATTTT
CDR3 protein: CASSLTDGLDQPQHF

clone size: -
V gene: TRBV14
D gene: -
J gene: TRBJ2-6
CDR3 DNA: TGTGCCAGCAGCCCGCAACTTCCGAGACCCAAAGGCCCTGGGGCCAACGTCCTGACTTTC
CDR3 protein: CASSPQLPRPKGPGANVLTF

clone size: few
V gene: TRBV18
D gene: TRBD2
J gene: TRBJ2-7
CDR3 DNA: TGTGCCAGCTCCCCCCCAGCGGGAGGGCGCGACGAGCAGTACTTC
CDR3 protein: CASSPPAGGRDEQYF

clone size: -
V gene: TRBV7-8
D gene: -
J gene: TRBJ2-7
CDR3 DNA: TGTGCCAGCAGCCTAGGACGCCTAAACGAGCAGTACTTC
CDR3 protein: CASSLGRLNEQYF

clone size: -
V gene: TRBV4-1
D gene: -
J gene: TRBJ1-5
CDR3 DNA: TGCGCCAGCAGCCAAGATTCTACCAGACGCAATCAGCCCCAGCATTTT
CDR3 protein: CASSQDSTRRNQPQHF

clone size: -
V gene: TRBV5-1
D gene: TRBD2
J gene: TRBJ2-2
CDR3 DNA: TGCGCCAGCAGCTTCCGACTAGCGGGGAACACCGGGGAGCTGTTTTTT
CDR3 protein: CASSFRLAGNTGELFF

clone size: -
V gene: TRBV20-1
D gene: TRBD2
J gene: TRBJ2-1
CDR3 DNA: TGCAGTGCTAGAGATCGTCTAGCGGCCAACAATGAGCAGTTCTTC
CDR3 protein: CSARDRLAANNEQFF

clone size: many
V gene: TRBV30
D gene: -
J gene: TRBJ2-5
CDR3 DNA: TGTGCCTGGAGCCGTTCCCAAGAGACCCAGTACTTC
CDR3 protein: CAWSRSQETQYF

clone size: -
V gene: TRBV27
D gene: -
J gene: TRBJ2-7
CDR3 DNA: TGTGCCAGCAGCCTCCTGGGAGTCGACGAGCAGTACTTC
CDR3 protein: CASSLLGVDEQYF

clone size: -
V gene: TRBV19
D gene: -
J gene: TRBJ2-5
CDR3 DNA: TGTGCCAGCGGGGTGACGGGGGAGACCCAGTACTTC
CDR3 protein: CASGVTGETQYF

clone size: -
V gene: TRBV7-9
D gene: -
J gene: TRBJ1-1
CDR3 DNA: TGTGCCAGCTCCGGCCAGAGGGTGAACACTGAAGCTTTCTTT
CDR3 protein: CASSGQRVNTEAFF

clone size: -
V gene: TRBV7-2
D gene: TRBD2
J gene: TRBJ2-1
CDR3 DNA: TGTGCCAGCAGCTTAGTTTTTTTATACAGCGGGAGTTTGGATGAGCAGTTCTTC
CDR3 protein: CASSLVFLYSGSLDEQFF

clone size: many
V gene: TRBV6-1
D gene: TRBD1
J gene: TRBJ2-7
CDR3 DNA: TGTGCCAGCAGTGAGATGACAGGGACAGGGTGGAACGAGCAGTACTTC
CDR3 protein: CASSEMTGTGWNEQYF

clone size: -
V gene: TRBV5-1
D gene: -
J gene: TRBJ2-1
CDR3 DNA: TGCGCCAGCAGCCCCCTAACCTACAATGAGCAGTTCTTC
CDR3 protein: CASSPLTYNEQFF

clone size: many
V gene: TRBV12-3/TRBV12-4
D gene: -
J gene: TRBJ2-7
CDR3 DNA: TGTGCCAGCAGTTTTTCATCCCTGAGCGCAGATTCCTCCTACGAGCAGTACTTC
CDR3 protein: CASSFSSLSADSSYEQYF

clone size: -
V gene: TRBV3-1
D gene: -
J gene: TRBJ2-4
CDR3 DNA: TGTGCCAGCAGCCAAAATCGAGCGCTGGGTGGCATTCAGTACTTC
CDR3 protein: CASSQNRALGGIQYF

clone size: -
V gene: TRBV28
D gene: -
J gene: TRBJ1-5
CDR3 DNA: TGTGCCATTGGGGAGACAAGCAATCAGCCCCAGCATTTT
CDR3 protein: CAIGETSNQPQHF

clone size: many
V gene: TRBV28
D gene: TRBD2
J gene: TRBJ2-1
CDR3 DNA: TGTGCCAGCAGTCCTCCCTCAGGTGGTAGCGGGAGAGGAAAGGATGAGCAGTTCTTC
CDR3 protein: CASSPPSGGSGRGKDEQFF

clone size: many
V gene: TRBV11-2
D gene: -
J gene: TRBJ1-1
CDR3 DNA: TGTGCCAGCAGCAGGGATCGTCAAACTGAAGCTTTCTTT
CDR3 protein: CASSRDRQTEAFF

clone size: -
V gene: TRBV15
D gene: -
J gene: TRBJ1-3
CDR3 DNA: TGTGCCACCAGCCTATCTCTTGGGGACTTCATCTCTGGAAACACCATATATTTT
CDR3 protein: CATSLSLGDFISGNTIYF

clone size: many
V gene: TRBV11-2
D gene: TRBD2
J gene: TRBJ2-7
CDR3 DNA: TGTGCCAGCAGCTTAGATTTACTAGCGGGAGAGTGGGAGCAGTACTTC
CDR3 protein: CASSLDLLAGEWEQYF

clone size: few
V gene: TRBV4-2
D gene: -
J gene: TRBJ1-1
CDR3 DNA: TGTGCCAGCAGCCAAGTGTCGTCGGGGGCGGCCACTGAAGCTTTCTTT
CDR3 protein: CASSQVSSGAATEAFF

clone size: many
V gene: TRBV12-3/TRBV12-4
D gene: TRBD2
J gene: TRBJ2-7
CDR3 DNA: TGTGCCAGCAGTAATAGCGGGAGGGCCTCCTACGAGCAGTACTTC
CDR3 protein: CASSNSGRASYEQYF

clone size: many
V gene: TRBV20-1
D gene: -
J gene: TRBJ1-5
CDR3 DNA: TGCAGTGCTAGAGATCGGAATCAGCCCCAGCATTTT
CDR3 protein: CSARDRNQPQHF

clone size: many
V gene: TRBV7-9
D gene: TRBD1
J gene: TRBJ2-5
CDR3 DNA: TGTGCCAGCAGCGTCATCAGGGGGATGAGGGAGACCCAGTACTTC
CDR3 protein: CASSVIRGMRETQYF

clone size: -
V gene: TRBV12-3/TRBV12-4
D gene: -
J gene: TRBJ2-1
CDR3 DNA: TGTGCCAGCAGTTTTGGAGGAGGTGAGCAGTTCTTC
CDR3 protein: CASSFGGGEQFF

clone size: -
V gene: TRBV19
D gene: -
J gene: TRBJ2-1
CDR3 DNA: TGTGCCAGTGGCTCCCCCCCCTCAGGAAGCTCCTACAATGAGCAGTTCTTC
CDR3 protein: CASGSPPSGSSYNEQFF

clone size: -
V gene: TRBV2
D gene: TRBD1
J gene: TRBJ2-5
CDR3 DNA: TGTGCCAGCAGTGGGGACAGCGAGAAGGAGACCCAGTACTTC
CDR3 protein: CASSGDSEKETQYF

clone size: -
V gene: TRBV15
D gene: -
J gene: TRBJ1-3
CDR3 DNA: TGTGCCACCAGCACCTCCGGGACTGCTGGAAACACCATATATTTT
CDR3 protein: CATSTSGTAGNTIYF

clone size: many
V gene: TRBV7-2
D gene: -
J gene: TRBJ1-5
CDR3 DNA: TGTGCCAGCAGCCGGACGGGCGAACCTAATCAGCCCCAGCATTTT
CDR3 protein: CASSRTGEPNQPQHF

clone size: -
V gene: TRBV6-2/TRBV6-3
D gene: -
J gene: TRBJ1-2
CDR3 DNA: TGTGCCAGCAGTTCGCCCGAAAAAAACTATGGCTACACCTTC
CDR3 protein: CASSSPEKNYGYTF

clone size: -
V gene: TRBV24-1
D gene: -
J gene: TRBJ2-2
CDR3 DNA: TGTGCCACCAGTGAGGGGAGTTGGGGGGAGCTGTTTTTT
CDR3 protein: CATSEGSWGELFF

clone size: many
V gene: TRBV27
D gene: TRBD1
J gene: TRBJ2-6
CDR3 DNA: TGTGCCAGCAGTTTACTATCACGGGACAGGGGGCTCTCTGGGGCCAACGTCCTGACTTTC
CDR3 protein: CASSLLSRDRGLSGANVLTF

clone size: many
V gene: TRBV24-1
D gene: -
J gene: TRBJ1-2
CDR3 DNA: TGTGCCACCAGTGATCCCGGTAGTTCCTATGGCTACACCTTC
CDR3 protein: CATSDPGSSYGYTF

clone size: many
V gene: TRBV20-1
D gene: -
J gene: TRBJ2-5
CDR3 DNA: TGCAGTGCTAGCGTCGGGGAGACCCAGTACTTC
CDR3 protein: CSASVGETQYF

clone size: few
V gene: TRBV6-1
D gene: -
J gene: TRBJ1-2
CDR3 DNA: TGTGCCAGCAGTGACGGAGGAATGAGCTATGGCTACACCTTC
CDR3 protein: CASSDGGMSYGYTF

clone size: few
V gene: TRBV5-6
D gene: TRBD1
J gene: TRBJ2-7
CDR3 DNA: TGTGCCAGCAGCTTGCGGACAGGGATTTTCGAGCAGTACTTC
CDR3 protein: CASSLRTGIFEQYF

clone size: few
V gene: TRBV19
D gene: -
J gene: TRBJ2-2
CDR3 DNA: TGTGCCAGTAATAACGGGGAGAACACCGGGGAGCTGTTTTTT
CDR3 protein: CASNNGENTGELFF

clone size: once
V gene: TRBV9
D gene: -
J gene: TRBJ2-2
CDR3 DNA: TGTGCCAGCAGCGTTGACAGAATAGGGGAGCTGTTTTTT
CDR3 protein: CASSVDRIGELFF

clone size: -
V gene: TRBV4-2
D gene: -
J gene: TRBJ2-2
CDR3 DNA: TGTGCCAGCAGCCAAGTTAGAGGGCAGGGCCCCGGGGAGCTGTTTTTT
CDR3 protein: CASSQVRGQGPGELFF

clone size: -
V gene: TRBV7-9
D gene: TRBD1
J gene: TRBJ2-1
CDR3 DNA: TGTGCCAGCAGCTTAGGCCGGGACAGGGCGGGCAATGAGCAGTTCTTC
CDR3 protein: CASSLGRDRAGNEQFF

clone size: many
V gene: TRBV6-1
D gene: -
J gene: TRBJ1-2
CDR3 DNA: TGTGCCAGCAGATACCAGGAGAGTAACTATGGCTACACCTTC
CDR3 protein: CASRYQESNYGYTF

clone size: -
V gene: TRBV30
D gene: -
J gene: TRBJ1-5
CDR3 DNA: TGTGCCTGGAGTGTAGGGGCCAGTCAGCCCCAGCATTTT
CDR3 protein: CAWSVGASQPQHF

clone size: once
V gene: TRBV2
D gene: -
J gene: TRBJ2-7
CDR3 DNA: TGTGCCAGCAGCCCACCCCAGGTCGTAGAGCAGTACTTC
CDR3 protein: CASSPPQVVEQYF

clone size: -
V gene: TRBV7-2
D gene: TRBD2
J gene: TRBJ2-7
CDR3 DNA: TGTGCCAGCAGCTTCAGCGGGATTCCCTCCTACGAGCAGTACTTC
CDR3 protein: CASSFSGIPSYEQYF